What follows are 20 T cell receptor beta chains derived from one specimen sequenced in a study of blood T cell repertoires in COVID-19. The repertoire was sequenced with immunoSEQ multiplex PCR; TCRdb's copy has only in-frame clones and lacks some. Of about 130,000 clones listed, about 91% are singletons. The material sequenced was peripheral blood. The origin of the receptors is a man aged 45-65 years with acute or convalescent COVID-19.

The chain recombines TRBV5-1 with TRBJ1-2, with D possibly TRBD1 on 5 matching bases. V lost 0 bases and J lost 0, with 6 bases in between. The germline V gene encodes CDR1 SGHRS and CDR2 YFSETQ. This CDR3 comprises 14 residues. The CDR3 DNA sequence: TGCGCCAGCAGCTTGGAAGGGGCTAACTATGGCTACACCTTC. Translating it yields CASSLEGANYGYTF. Together with reference TRBV5-1 and TRBJ1-2, the CDR3 gives the full variable domain: KAGVTQTPRYLIKTRGQQVTLSCSPISGHRSVSWYQQTPGQGLQFLFEYFSETQRNKGNFPGRFSGRQFSNSRSEMNVSTLELGDSALYLCASSLEGANYGYTFGSGTRLTVV.

The CDR3 sequence is CASKNTGFLNQPQHF. The CDR3 nucleotides are TGTGCCAGCAAAAATACAGGGTTCCTCAATCAGCCCCAGCATTTT. The chain joins TRBV28 to TRBJ1-5, with D tentatively TRBD1 (6 bases). The V gene's germline CDR1 is MDHEN and CDR2 SYDVKM. Trimming stripped 7 bases from V and 3 bases from J, with 16 bases between. The CDR3 sequence is 15 residues long. Full variable domain (missing parts from reference TRBV28 and TRBJ1-5): DVKVTQSSRYLVKRTGEKVFLECVQDMDHENMFWYRQDPGLGLRLIYFSYDVKMKEKGDIPEGYSVSREKKERFSLILESASTNQTSMYLCASKNTGFLNQPQHFGDGTRLSIL.

V usage is TRBV29-1 and J usage is TRBJ2-2, with TRBD2 matching 14 bases. Per germline, CDR1 SQVTM and CDR2 ANQGSEA. The CDR3 spans 15 residues. The V segment lost 3 bases and the J segment 6 bases; nucleotides outside the gene matches: 3. The CDR3 DNA reads as TGCAGCGTTGAGGGACTAGCGGGAGTGGCCGGGGAGCTGTTTTTT. Translated, it gives CSVEGLAGVAGELFF.

This clone was observed a single time. V usage is TRBV7-2 and J usage is TRBJ1-5; D perhaps matches TRBD1 (5 bases). Germline V gene data show CDR1 as SGHTA and CDR2 as FQGNSA. This CDR3 is built from 15 residues. Trimming took off 6 bases at V and 5 bases at J, with 17 bases between the two ends. DNA of the CDR3: TGTGCCAGCAGTTCCCAAGTAGGGGTTGATCAGCCCCAGCATTTT. Translated, it gives CASSSQVGVDQPQHF.

This chain uses TRBV6-6 with TRBJ1-2, with D possibly being TRBD1 (6 bases). Germline V lookup: CDR1 MNHNY, CDR2 SVGAGI (reference sequence). The ends were cut back, 6 bases at V and 8 bases at J, with 13 bases in the middle. The CDR3 runs to 12 residues. CDR3 in DNA: TGTGCCAGCAGCCACAGGGCCCAAGGCTACACCTTC. Translating gives CASSHRAQGYTF.

This clone appeared a few times. The chain links TRBV2 to TRBJ2-7, with 7 positions matching TRBD1. V lost 6 bases to trimming and J lost 3 bases; unmatched junction nucleotides: 2. This CDR3 region has 12 residues. CDR1 SNHLY and CDR2 FYNNEI come from the germline V gene. CDR3 bases: TGTGCCAGCAGCGGACAGGACTACGAGCAGTACTTC. Translating gives CASSGQDYEQYF.

The V and J genes are TRBV2 and TRBJ1-6; D uncertain. The CDR3 has 14 residues. Trimming took off 7 bases at V and 8 bases at J, with 15 bases between the two ends. Germline V lookup: CDR1 SNHLY, CDR2 FYNNEI. In DNA form, the CDR3 reads TGTGCCAGCAACCGCGGGCAGCGAGATTCACCCCTCCACTTT. It codes for CASNRGQRDSPLHF.

The chain has TRBV5-4 and TRBJ1-1; D gene ambiguous. V was shortened by 0 bases and J by 5 bases, with 11 bases between the two germline ends. CDR3 length: 14 residues. Germline CDR1 SGHNT, CDR2 YYREEE (reference sequence). The CDR3 bases are TGTGCCAGCAGCTTGGAAGCGGAGCGGACTGAAGCTTTCTTT. It translates to CASSLEAERTEAFF.

The chain is built from TRBV5-1 and TRBJ2-1, with D perhaps TRBD1 (5 bases). The CDR3 totals 13 residues. Germline V gene lookup returns CDR1 SGHRS and CDR2 YFSETQ. The V gene lost 7 bases and the J gene lost 8 bases, with 16 bases spanning the gap. The CDR3 spells CASCRESCYEQFF. The CDR3 nucleotides are TGCGCCAGCTGCAGGGAAAGTTGCTATGAGCAGTTCTTC.

V usage is TRBV5-1 and J usage is TRBJ1-1, with D unclear. CDR1 SGHRS and CDR2 YFSETQ come from the germline V gene. The V gene lost 0 bases and the J gene lost 1 base, with 7 bases spanning the gap. The CDR3 is made up of 14 amino acids. This CDR3 is CASSLAQSNTEAFF. The CDR3, as DNA: TGCGCCAGCAGCTTGGCACAGTCGAACACTGAAGCTTTCTTT.

This chain joins TRBV3-1 (or the pseudogene TRBV3-2) and TRBJ2-7, with TRBD1 matching 9 bases. CDR3 length equals 14 residues. Trimming removed 2 bases from V and 4 bases from J; junction bases left unmatched: 3. CDR1 is LGHDT and CDR2 is YNNKEL in the germline V gene (reference sequence). CDR3: CASSQMTGGYEQYF. CDR3 nucleotides: TGTGCCAGCAGCCAAATGACAGGGGGTTACGAGCAGTACTTC.

This rearrangement joins TRBV5-4 to TRBJ2-3; 9 positions match TRBD2. CDR1 SGHNT and CDR2 YYREEE come from the germline V gene (reference sequence). J lost 2 bases, V lost 4 bases, and 11 bases had no gene match. The CDR3 sequence is 17 residues long. In DNA, the CDR3 is TGTGCCAGCAGCGGGGGCCCAGCGGGAGGTACCACAGATACGCAGTATTTT. It specifies CASSGGPAGGTTDTQYF. Drawing the rest from reference TRBV5-4 and TRBJ2-3, the complete variable domain is ETGVTQSPTHLIKTRGQQVTLRCSSQSGHNTVSWYQQALGQGPQFIFQYYREEENGRGNFPPRFSGLQFPNYSSELNVNALELDDSALYLCASSGGPAGGTTDTQYFGPGTRLTVL.

The CDR3 nucleotides read TGTGCCAGCAGTCTAGAAGCGGGGAGAGGCTACACCTTC. Its translation is CASSLEAGRGYTF. The rearrangement links TRBV28 to TRBJ1-2; D uncertain. Deletions cut 5 bases from V and 8 bases from J, with 15 bases between. Germline CDR1 is MDHEN and CDR2 is SYDVKM. The CDR3 spans 13 residues.

The chain joins TRBV5-4 to TRBJ1-4, with D possibly matching TRBD1 (5 bases). The CDR3 sequence is 15 residues long. V lost 10 bases and J lost 7, with 23 bases in between. CDR1 SGHNT and CDR2 YYREEE come from the germline V gene (reference sequence). CDR3 residues: CASTMGGELGEKLFF. The CDR3 DNA is TGTGCCTCCACCATGGGGGGGGAGTTAGGTGAAAAACTGTTTTTT. Full variable domain (outside the CDR3, taken from reference TRBV5-4 and TRBJ1-4): ETGVTQSPTHLIKTRGQQVTLRCSSQSGHNTVSWYQQALGQGPQFIFQYYREEENGRGNFPPRFSGLQFPNYSSELNVNALELDDSALYLCASTMGGELGEKLFFGSGTQLSVL.

The genes are TRBV2 and TRBJ1-5; 9 bases align to TRBD1. Germline trimming cut 6 bases from V and 5 bases from J; bases unmatched to any gene: 2. The CDR3 length is 13 residues. The germline V gene encodes CDR1 SNHLY and CDR2 FYNNEI. The CDR3 loop reads CASRRDRDQPQHF. The CDR3, as DNA: TGTGCCAGCAGGAGGGACAGGGATCAGCCCCAGCATTTT.

The CDR3 spells CASSLVSSEGYEQYF. The CDR3 DNA follows: TGCGCCAGCAGCTTGGTATCTAGCGAGGGCTACGAGCAGTACTTC. The gene calls are TRBV5-1 and TRBJ2-7, with D perhaps TRBD2 (6 bases). The CDR3 runs to 15 residues. Germline V gives CDR1 SGHRS, CDR2 YFSETQ. V lost 0 bases, J lost 3 bases, and 13 bases lay in between.

The rearrangement joins TRBV4-1 to TRBJ1-1; no clear D gene. Per the germline V gene, CDR1 is MGHRA and CDR2 is YSYEKL. This CDR3 region has 16 residues. Trimming took off 4 bases at V and 0 bases at J, with 15 bases between the two ends. CDR3 coding DNA: TGCGCCAGCAGCCCAATCATTGGAGCGCTGAACACTGAAGCTTTCTTT. It is translated as CASSPIIGALNTEAFF.

The rearrangement uses TRBV5-1 and TRBJ2-5; 10 bases fit TRBD2. The V and J ends lost 9 bases and 5 bases, in that order; junction bases with no gene match: 16. Germline V CDR1 and CDR2: SGHRS, YFSETQ. There are 16 residues in the CDR3. The CDR3 reads CATHDPSGGAVETQYF. As DNA, the CDR3 is TGCGCCACCCATGATCCGAGCGGGGGGGCAGTTGAGACCCAGTACTTC.

This clone was counted a single time. This chain links TRBV9 with TRBJ1-6; TRBD1 matches 9 bases. This CDR3 region has 15 residues. The germline V gene encodes CDR1 SGDLS and CDR2 YYNGEE. V shed 0 bases, J shed 8 bases, and the junction held 3 bases outside the gene matches. CDR3 amino acids: CASSVAGQGYSPLHF. CDR3 sequence (DNA): TGTGCCAGCAGCGTAGCTGGACAGGGGTATTCACCCCTCCACTTT.

The chain uses TRBV5-1 and TRBJ1-1; TRBD1 matches at 7 bases. The CDR3 contains 15 residues. The V gene end was trimmed by 4 bases and the J gene end by 1 base; junction bases not matched to a gene: 7. Germline V gene sequence: CDR1 SGHRS, CDR2 YFSETQ. The CDR3: CASSAHNRGNTEAFF. CDR3 DNA sequence: TGCGCCAGCAGCGCACACAACAGGGGGAACACTGAAGCTTTCTTT.